The 14 T cell receptor beta chains below come from one sample, sequenced in a study of radiotherapy plus CTLA-4 blockade in lung cancer. Data came from immunoSEQ multiplex PCR; TCRdb stores just in-frame clones and leaves some out. This table has roughly 90,000 clones, around 76% appearing once. The material was peripheral blood, obtained from a patient treated with radiotherapy plus ipilimumab. These receptors were collected from a human donor with non-small cell lung cancer who had a partial response to radiotherapy plus ipilimumab. Some clones in this sample may be carry-over from other donors' samples.

The V call is TRBV5-1, the J call TRBJ2-3; D possibly corresponds to TRBD2 (7 bases). V was cut by 5 bases and J by 5 bases, with 15 bases left in between. From germline, CDR1 is SGHRS and CDR2 YFSETQ. This CDR3 spans 14 amino acids. The CDR3, as DNA: TGCGCCAGCAGAGAGGGGGGGGGAATAGATACGCAGTATTTT. Translation: CASREGGGIDTQYF.

The chain uses TRBV6-4 and TRBJ2-3, with TRBD2 as a possible D gene (6 bases). CDR3 size: 15 residues. Trimming shortened V by 5 bases and J by 2 bases, and 14 bases separated the two germline ends. Germline V gene lookup returns CDR1 MRHNA and CDR2 SNTAGT. Here the CDR3 reads CASSLDGRNTDTQYF. As DNA, the CDR3 is TGTGCCAGCAGTTTAGACGGGAGAAACACAGATACGCAGTATTTT.

V is TRBV6-6 and J is TRBJ2-7; tentative D call: TRBD1 (7 bases). Germline values: CDR1 MNHNY, CDR2 SVGAGI (reference sequence). The CDR3 length is 16 residues. V lost 5 bases and J lost 7, with 24 bases in between. The CDR3 DNA reads TGTGCCAGCAGTAAATTCGGGGGACAGAGCCCGATTGAGCAGTACTTC. Amino acid sequence: CASSKFGGQSPIEQYF.

V is TRBV11-2 and J is TRBJ2-7; tentative D call: TRBD2 (5 bases). The CDR3 is made up of 16 amino acids. The ends were cut back, 0 bases at V and 7 bases at J, with 19 bases in the middle. Per germline, CDR1 SGHAT and CDR2 FQNNGV. The CDR3: CASSLEGYKPPGEQYF. DNA for the CDR3: TGTGCCAGCAGCTTAGAGGGCTATAAACCTCCGGGGGAGCAGTACTTC.

The chain carries TRBV5-4 and TRBJ2-1; TRBD2 is a possible D gene (5 bases). Between the trimmed V and J ends, which lost 10 bases and 7 bases, there was a span of 18 bases. The V gene's germline CDR1 is SGHNT and CDR2 YYREEE (reference sequence). CDR3 length: 13 amino acids. The CDR3 region has the DNA TGTGCCGTGGCAGAGGGAACTAGGAATGAGCAGTTCTTC. It is translated as CAVAEGTRNEQFF.

The V gene is TRBV5-1, the J gene TRBJ2-2; 8 bases match TRBD2. This CDR3 spans 16 amino acids. Germline CDR1 and CDR2: SGHRS and YFSETQ. J was trimmed by 4 bases and V by 2 bases; bases with no gene match: 7. CDR3 coding DNA: TGCGCCAGCAGCTTAGTAGCGGGGCCGACCACCGGGGAGCTGTTTTTT. It encodes CASSLVAGPTTGELFF.

This chain uses TRBV7-8 with TRBJ2-5; the D gene is possibly TRBD1 (6 bases). The DNA end lines up better with TRBJ2-7; the J call may be wrong. Germline V gene lookup returns CDR1 SGHVS and CDR2 FQNEAQ. CDR3 length: 14 amino acids. For the CDR3, the DNA is TGTGCCAGCAGCTCAACACAGGGAGCCTACGAGCAGTACTTC. As protein: CASSSTQGAYEQYF.

The CDR3 DNA is TGTGCCATCAGTGCCTTTACTAGCGGGGGACCCAATGAGCAGTTCTTC. Translating it yields CAISAFTSGGPNEQFF. The chain joins TRBV10-3 to TRBJ2-1, with TRBD2 identical over 11 bases. This CDR3 is built from 16 residues. J gave up 6 bases and V 4 bases, and 8 bases lay outside the gene matches. In germline, CDR1 is ENHRY, CDR2 SYGVKD.

This chain links TRBV4-2 with TRBJ1-1; possibly TRBD1 for D (5 bases). Trimming removed 5 bases from V and 8 bases from J, with 12 bases in between. Looked up from germline, CDR1 is LGHNA and CDR2 is YNFKEQ. The CDR3 loop spans 12 amino acids. CDR3 nucleotides: TGTGCCAGCAGCTTTCAAAACAGGGAAGCTTTCTTT. This translates into CASSFQNREAFF.

The chain employs TRBV7-8 and TRBJ2-1, with 8 nucleotides matching TRBD2. The germline V gene has CDR1 SGHVS and CDR2 FQNEAQ. The V segment lost 5 bases and the J segment 3 bases; nucleotides outside the gene matches: 6. The CDR3 runs to 15 residues. The CDR3 DNA reads TGTGCCAGCAGCGTTAGCGGGGTGCTCTACAATGAGCAGTTCTTC. Residues: CASSVSGVLYNEQFF.

The rearrangement uses TRBV7-2 and TRBJ2-1; perhaps TRBD2 as D (6 bases). V was cut by 5 bases and J by 12 bases, with 26 bases left in between. CDR3 length: 16 residues. The germline CDR1 and CDR2 sequences are SGHTA and FQGNSA. The CDR3 here is CASSKAVSPNRAGQFF. The CDR3 DNA is TGTGCCAGCAGCAAGGCGGTCAGCCCGAATAGAGCGGGGCAGTTCTTC.

This clone has just a few counts. The chain couples TRBV28 to TRBJ2-7; unclear D gene. The CDR3 contains 11 residues. CDR1 is MDHEN and CDR2 is SYDVKM in the germline V gene. V gave up 5 bases and J gave up 4 bases, with 6 bases separating them. CDR3 protein: CASSLEYEQYF. The CDR3 nucleotides are TGTGCCAGCAGTCTTGAGTACGAGCAGTACTTC.

The chain links TRBV2 to TRBJ2-5; 7 bases match TRBD2. The germline gives CDR1 SNHLY, CDR2 FYNNEI. V gave up 1 base and J gave up 1 base; unmatched junction bases: 6. CDR3 length: 16 residues. The CDR3 coding sequence is TGTGCCAGCAGTGAAGGATCTAGCGGTCCCCAAGAGACCCAGTACTTC. It codes for CASSEGSSGPQETQYF.

The CDR3, as DNA: TGCGCCAGCAGCTTGACCACAGGGCTCGAGACCCAGTACTTC. Translated: CASSLTTGLETQYF. The rearrangement joins TRBV5-1 to TRBJ2-5; a possible D gene is TRBD1 (6 bases). V was clipped by 1 base and J by 5 bases, with 12 bases between them. The CDR3 has 14 residues. Germline CDR1 SGHRS, CDR2 YFSETQ.